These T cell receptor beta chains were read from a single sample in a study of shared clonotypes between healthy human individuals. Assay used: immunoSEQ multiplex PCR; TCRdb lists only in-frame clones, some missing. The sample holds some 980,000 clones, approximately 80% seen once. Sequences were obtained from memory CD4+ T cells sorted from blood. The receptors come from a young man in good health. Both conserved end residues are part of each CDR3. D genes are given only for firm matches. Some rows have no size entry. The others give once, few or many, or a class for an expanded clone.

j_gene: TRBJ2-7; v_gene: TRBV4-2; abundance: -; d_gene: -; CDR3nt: TGTGCCAGCAGCCAAGATGTGGGGGGAGGCCAGTACGAGCAGTACTTC; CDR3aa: CASSQDVGGGQYEQYF
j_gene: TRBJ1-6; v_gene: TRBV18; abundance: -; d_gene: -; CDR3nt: TGTGCCAGCTCACCACGACAGGACAATCGGAATTCACCCCTCCACTTT; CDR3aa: CASSPRQDNRNSPLHF
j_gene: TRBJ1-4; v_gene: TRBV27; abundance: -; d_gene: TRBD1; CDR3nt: TGTGCCAGCAGTCCACGGACAGGCAATGAAAAACTGTTTTTT; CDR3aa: CASSPRTGNEKLFF
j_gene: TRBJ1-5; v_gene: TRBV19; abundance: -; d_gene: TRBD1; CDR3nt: TGTGCCAGTAGGGAGGGACAGGGTCGCAATCAGCCCCAGCATTTT; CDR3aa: CASREGQGRNQPQHF
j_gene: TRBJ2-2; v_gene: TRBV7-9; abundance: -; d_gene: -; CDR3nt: TGTGCCAGCAGCCAGACAGAGGTCGCGAACACCGGGGAGCTGTTTTTT; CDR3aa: CASSQTEVANTGELFF
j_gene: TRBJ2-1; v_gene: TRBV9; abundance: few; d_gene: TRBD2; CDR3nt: TGTGCCAGCAGCGTAGGACCGGGACTAGCGATCAATGAGCAGTTCTTC; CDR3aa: CASSVGPGLAINEQFF
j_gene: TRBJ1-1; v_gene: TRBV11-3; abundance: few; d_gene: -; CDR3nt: TGTGCCAGCAGCTTAGGTACGGGGGCGTCGGATGAAGCTTTCTTT; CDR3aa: CASSLGTGASDEAFF
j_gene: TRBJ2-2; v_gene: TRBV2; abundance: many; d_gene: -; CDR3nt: TGTGCCAGCAGTGTAGGCGACGGGAACACCGGGGAGCTGTTTTTT; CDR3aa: CASSVGDGNTGELFF
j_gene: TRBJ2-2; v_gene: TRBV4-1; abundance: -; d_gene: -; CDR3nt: TGCGCCAGCAGCCAAGACCAGGGGGGATATCTTGCGGGCACCGGGGAGCTGTTTTTT; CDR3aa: CASSQDQGGYLAGTGELFF
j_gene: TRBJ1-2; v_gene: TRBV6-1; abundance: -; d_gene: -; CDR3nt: TGTGCCAGCAGGGTGACCGATCCCGATGGCTACACCTTC; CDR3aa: CASRVTDPDGYTF
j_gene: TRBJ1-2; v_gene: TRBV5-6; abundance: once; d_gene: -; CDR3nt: TGTGCCAGCAGCCGCGGCGCTAACTATGGCTACACCTTC; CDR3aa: CASSRGANYGYTF
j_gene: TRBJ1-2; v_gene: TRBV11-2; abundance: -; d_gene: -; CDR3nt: TGTGCCAGCAGCAGGCGATCGACAGCCAGCTATGGCTACACCTTC; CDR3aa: CASSRRSTASYGYTF
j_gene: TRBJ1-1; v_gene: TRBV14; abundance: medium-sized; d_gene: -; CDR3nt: TGTGCCAGCAGCCCGGGGAGGAGCACTGAAGCTTTCTTT; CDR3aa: CASSPGRSTEAFF
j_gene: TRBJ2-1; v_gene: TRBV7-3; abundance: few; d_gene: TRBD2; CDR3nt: TGTGCCAGCAGCTTATTTAGCGGGGGTAATGAGCAGTTCTTC; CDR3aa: CASSLFSGGNEQFF
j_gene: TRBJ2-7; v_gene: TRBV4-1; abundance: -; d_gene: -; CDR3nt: TGCGCCAGCAGCCAAGGGGGAGGATACGAGCAGTACTTC; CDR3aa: CASSQGGGYEQYF
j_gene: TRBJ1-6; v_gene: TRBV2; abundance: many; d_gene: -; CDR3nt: TGTGCCAGCAGAGCCGGAAGTAATTCACCCCTCCACTTT; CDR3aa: CASRAGSNSPLHF
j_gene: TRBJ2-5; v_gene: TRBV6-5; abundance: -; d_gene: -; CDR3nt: TGTGCCAGCAGTTATCATGGGGGGCAAGAGACCCAGTACTTC; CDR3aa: CASSYHGGQETQYF
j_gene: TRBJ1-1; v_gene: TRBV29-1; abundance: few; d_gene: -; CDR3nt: TGCAGCGCCGGCGATGCCGGTACTGAAGCTTTCTTT; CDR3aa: CSAGDAGTEAFF
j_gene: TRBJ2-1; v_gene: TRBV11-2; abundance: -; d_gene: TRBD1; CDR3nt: TGTGCCAGCAGCTTAGTAGGCCAAAGGGGGCTCTTC; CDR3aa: CASSLVGQRGLF
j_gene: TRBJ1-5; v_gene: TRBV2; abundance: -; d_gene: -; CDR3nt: TGTGCCAGCAGTGGGGTTGGAGGGTCTAGCAATCAGCCCCAGCATTTT; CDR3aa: CASSGVGGSSNQPQHF
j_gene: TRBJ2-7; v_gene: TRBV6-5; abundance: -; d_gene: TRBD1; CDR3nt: TGTGCCAGCAGTTACTTGACAGGGGGGCACGAGCAGTACTTC; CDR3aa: CASSYLTGGHEQYF
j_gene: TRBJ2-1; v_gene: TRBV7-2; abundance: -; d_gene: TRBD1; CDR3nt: TGTGCCAGCAGCCCAAGACAGGGATCCTACAATGAGCAGTTCTTC; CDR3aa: CASSPRQGSYNEQFF
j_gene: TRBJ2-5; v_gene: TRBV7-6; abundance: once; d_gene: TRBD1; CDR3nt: TGTGCCAGCAGCTTATCGGGACAGCGAGAGACCCAGTACTTC; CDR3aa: CASSLSGQRETQYF
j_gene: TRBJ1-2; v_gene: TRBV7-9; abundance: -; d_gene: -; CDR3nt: TGTGCCAGCAGCTCTGGGGGGGCGGATGGCTACACCTTC; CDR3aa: CASSSGGADGYTF
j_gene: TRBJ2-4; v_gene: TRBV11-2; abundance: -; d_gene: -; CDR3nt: TGTGCCAGCAGCCTCCCGACGGTAGCCAAAAACATTCAGTACTTC; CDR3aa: CASSLPTVAKNIQYF
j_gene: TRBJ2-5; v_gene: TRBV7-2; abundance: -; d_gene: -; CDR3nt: TGTGCCAGCAGCTTAGTCGGGGGCCAGAAAGAGACCCAGTACTTC; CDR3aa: CASSLVGGQKETQYF
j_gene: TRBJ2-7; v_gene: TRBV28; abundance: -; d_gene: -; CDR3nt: TGTGCCAGCAGGTCACCGGGAACAGATACCGACGAGCAGTACTTC; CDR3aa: CASRSPGTDTDEQYF
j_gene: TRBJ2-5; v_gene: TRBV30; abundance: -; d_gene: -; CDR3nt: TGTGCCTGGGCCCGCCAAGAGACCCAGTACTTC; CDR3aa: CAWARQETQYF
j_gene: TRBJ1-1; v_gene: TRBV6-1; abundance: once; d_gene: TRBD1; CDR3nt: TGTGCCAGCAGTGAGAGTGGGGAGGGGGCGGACACTGAAGCTTTCTTT; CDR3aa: CASSESGEGADTEAFF
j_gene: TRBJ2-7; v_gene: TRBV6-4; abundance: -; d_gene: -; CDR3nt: TGTGCCAGCAGTGACCGGGTTACTCAAAGCGATTCCTACGAGCAGTACTTC; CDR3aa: CASSDRVTQSDSYEQYF
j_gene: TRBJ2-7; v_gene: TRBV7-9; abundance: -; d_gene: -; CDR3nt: TGTGCCAGCAGCTTACGTGATAGCTGGCACGAGCAGTACTTC; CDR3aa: CASSLRDSWHEQYF
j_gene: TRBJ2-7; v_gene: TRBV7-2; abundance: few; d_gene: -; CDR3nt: TGTGCCAGCAGCTTAGTGGGACCCTACGAGCAGTACTTC; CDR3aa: CASSLVGPYEQYF
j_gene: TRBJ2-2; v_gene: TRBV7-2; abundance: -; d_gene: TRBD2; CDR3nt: TGTGCCAGCAGGCCCGGGACTACGAGTCCCGGGGAGCTGTTTTTT; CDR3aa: CASRPGTTSPGELFF
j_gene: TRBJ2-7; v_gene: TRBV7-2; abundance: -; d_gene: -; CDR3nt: TGTGCCAGCAGCCCTAGGCCACTAGCCCCCTACGAGCAGTACTTC; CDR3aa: CASSPRPLAPYEQYF
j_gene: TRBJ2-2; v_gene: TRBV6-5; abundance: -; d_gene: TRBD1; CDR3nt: TGTGCCAGCAGTTCTGGAAACAGGGGGTACTCCGGGGAGCTGTTTTTT; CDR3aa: CASSSGNRGYSGELFF
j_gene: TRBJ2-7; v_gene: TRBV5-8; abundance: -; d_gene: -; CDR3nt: TGTGCCAGCAGCTTGAACCTAGAGGGCTACGAGCAGTACTTC; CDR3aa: CASSLNLEGYEQYF
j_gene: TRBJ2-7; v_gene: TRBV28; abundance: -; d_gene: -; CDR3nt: TGTGCCAGCAGGCTTACAGGGCTCGAGCAGTACTTC; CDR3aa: CASRLTGLEQYF